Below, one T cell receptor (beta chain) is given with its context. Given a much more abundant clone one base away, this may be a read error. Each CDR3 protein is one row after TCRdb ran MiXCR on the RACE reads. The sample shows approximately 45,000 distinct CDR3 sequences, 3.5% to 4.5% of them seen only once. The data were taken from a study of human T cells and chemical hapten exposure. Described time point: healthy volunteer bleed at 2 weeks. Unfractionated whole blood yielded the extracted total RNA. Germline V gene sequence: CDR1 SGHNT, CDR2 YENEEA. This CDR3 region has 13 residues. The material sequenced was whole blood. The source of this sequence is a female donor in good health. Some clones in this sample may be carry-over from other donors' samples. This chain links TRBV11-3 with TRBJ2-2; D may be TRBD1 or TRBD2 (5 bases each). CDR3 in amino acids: CASSIQEAGELLF. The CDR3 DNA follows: TGTGCCAGCAGTATACAGGAGGCCGGGGAGCTGCTTTTT.